The present T cell receptor (beta chain) was sequenced within a study of shared clonotypes between healthy human individuals. Genomic DNA (from each subset) was split evenly across several immunoSEQ plates. Repertoires were generated with immunoSEQ multiplex PCR, while TCRdb's copy carries only in-frame clones and drops some. The profile shows over a million clones, over 95% of them singletons. Whole-study findings and limits: Incompleteness in sorted-subset sequencing, despite large depth, was shown by rarefaction.

Germline V gene sequence: CDR1 MNHEY, CDR2 SVGAGI. This CDR3 is built from 14 residues. V lost 6 bases, J lost 1 base, and 3 bases stayed unmatched. To note about this clone: Its antigen remains unknown. The same CDR3 arises from other DNA sequences in this sample as well.

Donation came from healthy HIV-negative adults that had no recent acute infections or vaccinations. The chain couples TRBV6-5 to TRBJ2-7, with 10 bases that match TRBD1. The clonotype originates from a man aged 30 to 45 in good health. Sample: naive CD4+ T cells sorted from blood. Subset indicated: CD45RA+ positively selected. The DNA of the CDR3 is TGTGCCAGCAGCCGGGACAGGGGATCCTACGAGCAGTACTTC. Its translation: CASSRDRGSYEQYF.